Ten or more counts support the clone carrying this T cell receptor beta chain. The sample comes from a study of T cells after yellow fever vaccination. TCRdb processed the 5' RACE reads anew with MiXCR; each CDR3 protein has one entry. This sample has tens of thousands of distinct CDR3 sequences; approximately 7% occur once, and the top ten carry roughly 35%. Trimming shortened V by 4 bases and J by 5 bases, and 16 bases separated the two germline ends. The CDR3 loop spans 14 amino acids. The germline V gene encodes CDR1 SGHRS and CDR2 YFSETQ. This receptor was taken from a man younger than 35 who received the YFV17D yellow fever vaccine. The sample was CD8+ T cells sorted from PBMCs, taken about 41 days after the first yellow fever vaccination. This rearrangement joins TRBV5-1 to TRBJ2-7; D perhaps matches TRBD2 (6 bases). In DNA, the CDR3 is TGCGCCAGCAGCGTGCGGGACCTGATGGACGAGCAGTACTTC. Translating gives CASSVRDLMDEQYF. Complete variable domain (other parts from reference TRBV5-1 and TRBJ2-7): KAGVTQTPRYLIKTRGQQVTLSCSPISGHRSVSWYQQTPGQGLQFLFEYFSETQRNKGNFPGRFSGRQFSNSRSEMNVSTLELGDSALYLCASSVRDLMDEQYFGPGTRLTVT.